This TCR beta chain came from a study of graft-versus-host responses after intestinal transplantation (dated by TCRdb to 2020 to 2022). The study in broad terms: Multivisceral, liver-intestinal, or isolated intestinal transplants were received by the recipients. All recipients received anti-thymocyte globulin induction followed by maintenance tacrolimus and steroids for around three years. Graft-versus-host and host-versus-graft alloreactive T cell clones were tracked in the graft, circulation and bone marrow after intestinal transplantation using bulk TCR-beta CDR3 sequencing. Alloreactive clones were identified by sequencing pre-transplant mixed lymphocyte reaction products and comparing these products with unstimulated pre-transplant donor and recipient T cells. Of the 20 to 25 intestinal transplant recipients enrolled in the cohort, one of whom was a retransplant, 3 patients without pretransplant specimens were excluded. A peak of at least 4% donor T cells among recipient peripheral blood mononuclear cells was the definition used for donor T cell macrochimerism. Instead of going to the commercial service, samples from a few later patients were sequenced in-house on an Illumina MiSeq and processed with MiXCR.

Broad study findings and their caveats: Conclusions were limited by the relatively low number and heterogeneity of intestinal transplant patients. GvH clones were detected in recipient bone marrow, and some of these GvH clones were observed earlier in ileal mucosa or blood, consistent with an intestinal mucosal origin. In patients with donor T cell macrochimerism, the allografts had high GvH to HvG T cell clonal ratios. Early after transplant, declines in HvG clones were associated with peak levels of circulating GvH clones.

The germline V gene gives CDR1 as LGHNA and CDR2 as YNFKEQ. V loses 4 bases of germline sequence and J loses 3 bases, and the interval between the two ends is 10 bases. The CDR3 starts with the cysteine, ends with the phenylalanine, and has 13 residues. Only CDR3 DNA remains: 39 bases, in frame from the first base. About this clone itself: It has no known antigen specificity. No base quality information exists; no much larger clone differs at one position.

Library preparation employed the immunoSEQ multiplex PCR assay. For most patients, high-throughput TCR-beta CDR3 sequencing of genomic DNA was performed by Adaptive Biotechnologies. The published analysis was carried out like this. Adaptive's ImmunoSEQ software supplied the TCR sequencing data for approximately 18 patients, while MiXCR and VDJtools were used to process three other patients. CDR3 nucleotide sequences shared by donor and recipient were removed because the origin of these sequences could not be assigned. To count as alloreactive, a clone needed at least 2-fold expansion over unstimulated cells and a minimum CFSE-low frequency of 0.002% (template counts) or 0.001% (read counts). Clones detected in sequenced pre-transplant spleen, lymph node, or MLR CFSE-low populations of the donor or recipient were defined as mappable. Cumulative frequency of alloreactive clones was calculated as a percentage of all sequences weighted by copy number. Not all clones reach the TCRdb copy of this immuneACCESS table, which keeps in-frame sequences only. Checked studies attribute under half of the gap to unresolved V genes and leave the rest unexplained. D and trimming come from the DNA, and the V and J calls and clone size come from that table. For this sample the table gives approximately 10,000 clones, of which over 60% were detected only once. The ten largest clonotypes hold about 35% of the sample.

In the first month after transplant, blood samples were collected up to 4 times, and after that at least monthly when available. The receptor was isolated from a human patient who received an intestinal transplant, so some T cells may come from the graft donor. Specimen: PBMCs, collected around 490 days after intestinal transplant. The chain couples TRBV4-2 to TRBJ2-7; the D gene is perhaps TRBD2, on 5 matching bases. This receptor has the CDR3 CASSPDWNYEQYF. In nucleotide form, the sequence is TGTGCCAGCAGCCCGGACTGGAACTACGAGCAGTACTTC.